This entry is about one TCR beta chain. The data are from a study of T cell responses to AZD1222 COVID-19 vaccine. Clones were sequenced by immunoSEQ multiplex PCR, and TCRdb holds only the in-frame ones, with some missing. Of 75,000 to 95,000 clones listed, 85% to 90% are singletons. The junction had 4 bases not matched to a gene; V was cut back by 2 bases and J by 2 bases. The germline V gene encodes CDR1 MNHEY and CDR2 SMNVEV (reference sequence). The CDR3 covers 15 residues. The chain uses TRBV27 and TRBJ2-7; 9 nucleotides line up with TRBD2. The clonotype was recovered from an adult in good health. Sequences were derived from peripheral blood, sampled on day 0 of MenACWY control vaccination. The CDR3 nucleotides read TGTGCCAGCAGTTTAGAGCTAGCGGGGACCTACGAGCAGTACTTC. Its translation: CASSLELAGTYEQYF.